The clone carrying this T cell receptor (beta chain) occurred a few times. What it binds is not known. The data derive from a study of T cell repertoires in cytomegalovirus infection. Study as a whole: Matching HLA type and CMV infection were both indicated by public TCR beta signatures.

The V end lost 9 bases, the J end lost 2 bases, and 13 bases lay between the germline ends. In germline, CDR1 is LNHDA, CDR2 SQIVND (reference sequence). The CDR3 has 13 residues. TCRdb processed the reads anew with MiXCR; each CDR3 protein has one entry. The sample carries 650,000 to 900,000 distinct CDR3 sequences, roughly 28% recorded once. This specimen consisted of cultured CD8+ T cells from PBMCs, obtained from culture after CMV antigen stimulation. The clonotype originates from a human donor in good health (CMV status not recorded). Some clones in this sample may be carry-over from other donors' samples. V gene TRBV19 combines with J gene TRBJ1-2, with D tentatively TRBD1 (5 bases). The CDR3 nucleotides are TGTGCCAGCTCGGCGGGGCTGAACTATGGCTACACCTTC. It is translated as CASSAGLNYGYTF.